This T cell receptor beta chain was identified in a study of spatial heterogeneity in lung cancer. Overall study context: Each time, sequencing found more beta-chain sequences than alpha-chain sequences.

Noted time point: sample taken at primary tumor resection. Whole RNA, which was extracted from tumor, nontumor lung tissue or frozen PBMC, was sequenced without any cell sorting. Study outcomes and limitations: At tumor resection, ubiquitous expanded TCRs were detected in blood more often than later.

Each CDR3 protein gets one entry after TCRdb re-called the 5' RACE reads with MiXCR. This table holds fewer than 15,000 distinct CDR3 sequences, approximately 15% found once. This clonotype was found a few times. No antigen is known for it. The CDR3 consists of 14 residues. CDR1 SQVTM and CDR2 ANQGSEA come from the germline V gene. J gave up 2 bases and V 5 bases, and 5 bases lay outside the gene matches. The input for sequencing was PBMCs, taken at surgery. The sequence was obtained from a male donor with early-stage non-small cell lung cancer. The chain joins TRBV29-1 to TRBJ2-1, with 8 bases identical to TRBD1. Written as DNA, the CDR3 is TGCAGCGTTCCCCGGGACAGGACCTACAATGAGCAGTTCTTC. Amino acid sequence: CSVPRDRTYNEQFF.